The source of this T cell receptor beta chain is a study of blood T cell repertoires in COVID-19. Study information: The United States, Italy and Spain supplied acute and convalescent COVID-19 samples.

The V end was cut by 0 bases, the J end by 0 bases, with 15 bases between. The CDR3 spans 19 residues. Germline V gene sequence: CDR1 MNHNS, CDR2 SASEGT. The table came from immunoSEQ multiplex PCR; TCRdb's copy has only in-frame clones and leaves some out. The table includes fewer than 100,000 clones, approximately 85% detected once. This chain joins TRBV6-1 and TRBJ2-6, with a possible D match to TRBD2 (7 bases). Sample: peripheral blood. This clonotype originated in a man aged 50 to 59 with COVID-19, enrolled during active disease. The CDR3, as DNA: TGTGCCAGCAGTGAAGCGAGGGGGGGTCCTAGCTCTGGGGCCAACGTCCTGACTTTC. Its translation: CASSEARGGPSSGANVLTF.